What follows is one TCR beta chain and its context. Source study methods: How many nucleated cells were present was estimated from reference gene primer amplification. Sequencing was performed with immunoSEQ multiplex PCR; in TCRdb, only in-frame clones are kept and a portion is missing. D and trimming come from the DNA, and the V and J calls and clone size come from that table. The sample includes tens of thousands of clones, around four fifths of them seen just once. Those enrolled in Seattle joined during active infection and were followed longitudinally afterward. The source of the sample is a study of blood T cell repertoires in COVID-19. Study background: Donors in the United States, Italy and Spain gave samples during acute or convalescent COVID-19. Sample material is recorded as cDNA or gDNA derived from T cells, B-cell-depleted T cells, or PBMCs.

The V and J ends lost 4 bases and 6 bases, in that order; junction bases with no gene match: 9. Per germline, CDR1 MNHEY and CDR2 SVGAGI. The CDR3 has 15 amino acids. The gene calls are TRBV6-5 and TRBJ2-1; 7 bases map to TRBD2. The sequencing sample was made of peripheral blood. This receptor was identified in a man aged 30-40 years with COVID-19, enrolled during active disease. The CDR3 is CASSLWGGGGNEQFF. The CDR3 DNA reads TGTGCCAGCAGTTTGTGGGGGGGAGGAGGCAATGAGCAGTTCTTC.